This T cell receptor beta chain comes out of a study of OX40 agonist ivuxolimab in advanced cancers. Trimming cost V 2 bases and J 2 bases, with 7 bases left between them. CDR1 and CDR2 (germline): MNHEY, SMNVEV (reference sequence). The CDR3 is 15 amino acids. TCRdb's copy holds only in-frame clones and misses some; the assay was immunoSEQ multiplex PCR. The sample has about 66,000 clones, more than 75% seen once; the top ten hold roughly 0.74%. Source: CD4+ or CD8+ T cells sorted from blood, taken in a trial of the OX40 agonist ivuxolimab. The V and J genes are TRBV27 and TRBJ2-6; tentatively, D is TRBD1 (5 bases). This receptor was identified in an adult with an advanced solid tumor such as melanoma, head and neck, liver or kidney cancer. Here the CDR3 reads CASSLSRAGANVLTF. The CDR3 DNA reads TGTGCCAGCAGTTTAAGCAGGGCTGGGGCCAACGTCCTGACTTTC.